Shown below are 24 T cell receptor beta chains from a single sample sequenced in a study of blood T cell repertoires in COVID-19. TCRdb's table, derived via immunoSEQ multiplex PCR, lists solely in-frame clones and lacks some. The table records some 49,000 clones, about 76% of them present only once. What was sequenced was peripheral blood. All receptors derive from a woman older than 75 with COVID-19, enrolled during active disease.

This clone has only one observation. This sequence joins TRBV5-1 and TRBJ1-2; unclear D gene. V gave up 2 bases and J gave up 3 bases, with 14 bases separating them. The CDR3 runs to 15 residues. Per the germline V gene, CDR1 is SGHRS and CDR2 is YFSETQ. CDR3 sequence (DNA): TGCGCCAGCAGCTTCTCCGCAGATCTGTACTATGGCTACACCTTC. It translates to CASSFSADLYYGYTF.

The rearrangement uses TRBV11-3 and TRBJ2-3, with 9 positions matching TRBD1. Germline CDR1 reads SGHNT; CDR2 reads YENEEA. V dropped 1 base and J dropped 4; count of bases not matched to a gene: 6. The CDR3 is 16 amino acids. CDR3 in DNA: TGTGCCAGCAGCTTAGGGGGACAGGGTCTCGCAGATACGCAGTATTTT. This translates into CASSLGGQGLADTQYF.

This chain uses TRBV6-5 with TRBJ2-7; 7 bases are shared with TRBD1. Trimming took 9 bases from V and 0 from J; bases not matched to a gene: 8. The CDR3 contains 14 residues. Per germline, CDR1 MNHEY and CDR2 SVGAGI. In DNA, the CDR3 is TGTGCCAGTCAAATGACAGGGAGCTCCTACGAGCAGTACTTC. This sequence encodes CASQMTGSSYEQYF.

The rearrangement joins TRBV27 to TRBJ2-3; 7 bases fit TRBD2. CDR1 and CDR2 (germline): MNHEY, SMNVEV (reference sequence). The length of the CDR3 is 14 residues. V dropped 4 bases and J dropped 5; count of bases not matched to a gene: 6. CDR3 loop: CASSWRGRGDTQYF. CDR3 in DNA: TGTGCCAGCAGTTGGCGCGGGAGAGGAGATACGCAGTATTTT.

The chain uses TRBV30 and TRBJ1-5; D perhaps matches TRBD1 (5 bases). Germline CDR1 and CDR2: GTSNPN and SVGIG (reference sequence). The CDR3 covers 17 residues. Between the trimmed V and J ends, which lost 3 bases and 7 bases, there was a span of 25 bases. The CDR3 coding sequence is TGTGCCTGGAGCGCCGCCGGGGGGGTCCTTGGACGGCAGCCCCAGCATTTT. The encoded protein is CAWSAAGGVLGRQPQHF.

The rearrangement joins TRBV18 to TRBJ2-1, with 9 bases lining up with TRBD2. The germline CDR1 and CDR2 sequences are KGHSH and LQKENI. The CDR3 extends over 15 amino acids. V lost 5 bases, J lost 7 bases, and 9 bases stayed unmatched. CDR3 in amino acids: CASSSGPREGNEQFF. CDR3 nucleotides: TGTGCCAGCTCATCGGGGCCGCGGGAGGGGAATGAGCAGTTCTTC. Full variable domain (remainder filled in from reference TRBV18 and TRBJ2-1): NAGVMQNPRHLVRRRGQEARLRCSPMKGHSHVYWYRQLPEEGLKFMVYLQKENIIDESGMPKERFSAEFPKEGPSILRIQQVVRGDSAAYFCASSSGPREGNEQFFGPGTRLTVL.

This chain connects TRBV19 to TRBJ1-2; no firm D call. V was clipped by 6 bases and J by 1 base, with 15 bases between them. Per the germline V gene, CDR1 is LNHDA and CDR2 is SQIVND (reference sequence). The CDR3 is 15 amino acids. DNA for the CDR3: TGTGCCAGTAGCCTCCGCCGACACGGTAACTATGGCTACACCTTC. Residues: CASSLRRHGNYGYTF.

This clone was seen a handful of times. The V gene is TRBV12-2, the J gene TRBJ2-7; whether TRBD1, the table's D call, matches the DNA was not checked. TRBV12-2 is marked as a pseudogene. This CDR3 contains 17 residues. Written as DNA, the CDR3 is TGTGCAAGTCGCTTTCATTTTTCTGGACACAGCTCCTACGAGCAGTACTTC. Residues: CASRFHFSGHSSYEQYF.

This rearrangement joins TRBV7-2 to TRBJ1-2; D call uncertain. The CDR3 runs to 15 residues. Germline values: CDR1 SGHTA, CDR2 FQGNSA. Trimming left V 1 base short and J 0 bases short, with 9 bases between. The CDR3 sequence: CASSLVADSNYGYTF. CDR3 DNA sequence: TGTGCCAGCAGCTTAGTGGCAGATTCTAACTATGGCTACACCTTC.

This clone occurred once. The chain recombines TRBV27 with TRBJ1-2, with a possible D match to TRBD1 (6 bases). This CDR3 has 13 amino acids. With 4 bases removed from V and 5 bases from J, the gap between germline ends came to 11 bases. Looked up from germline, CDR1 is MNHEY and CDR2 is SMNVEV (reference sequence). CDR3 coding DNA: TGTGCCAGCAGTTCCACAGGGTCATATGGCTACACCTTC. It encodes CASSSTGSYGYTF.

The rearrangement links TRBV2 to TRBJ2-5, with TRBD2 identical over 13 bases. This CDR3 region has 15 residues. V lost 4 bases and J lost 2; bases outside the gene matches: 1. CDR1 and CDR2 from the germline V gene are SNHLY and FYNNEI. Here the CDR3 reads CASSVLAGGQETQYF. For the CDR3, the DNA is TGTGCCAGCAGTGTACTAGCGGGAGGGCAAGAGACCCAGTACTTC.

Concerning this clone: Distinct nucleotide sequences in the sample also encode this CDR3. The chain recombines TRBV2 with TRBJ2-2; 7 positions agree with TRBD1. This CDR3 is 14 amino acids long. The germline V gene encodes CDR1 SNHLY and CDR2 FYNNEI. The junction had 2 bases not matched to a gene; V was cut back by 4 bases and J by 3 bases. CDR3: CASSGQGDTGELFF. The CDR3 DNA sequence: TGTGCCAGCAGTGGGCAGGGGGACACCGGGGAGCTGTTTTTT.

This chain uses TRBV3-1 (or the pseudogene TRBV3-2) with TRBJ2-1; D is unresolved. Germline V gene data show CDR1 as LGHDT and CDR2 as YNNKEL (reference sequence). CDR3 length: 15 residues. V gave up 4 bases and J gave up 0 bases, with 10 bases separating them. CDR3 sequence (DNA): TGTGCCAGCAGCCTTTCGGCTAGCTCCTACAATGAGCAGTTCTTC. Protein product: CASSLSASSYNEQFF.

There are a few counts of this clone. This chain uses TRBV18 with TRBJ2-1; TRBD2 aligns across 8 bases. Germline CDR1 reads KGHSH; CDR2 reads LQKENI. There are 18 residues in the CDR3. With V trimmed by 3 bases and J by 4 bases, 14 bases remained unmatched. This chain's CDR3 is CASSPALSTSGSYNEQFF. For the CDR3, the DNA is TGTGCCAGCTCACCGGCCCTTTCAACTAGCGGCTCATACAATGAGCAGTTCTTC.

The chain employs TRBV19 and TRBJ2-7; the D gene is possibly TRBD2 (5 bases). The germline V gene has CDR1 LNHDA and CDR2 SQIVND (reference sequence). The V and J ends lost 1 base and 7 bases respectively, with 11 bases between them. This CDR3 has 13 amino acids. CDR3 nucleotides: TGTGCCAGTAGTATAGCCGGGGTATCGGAGCAGTACTTC. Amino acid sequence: CASSIAGVSEQYF.

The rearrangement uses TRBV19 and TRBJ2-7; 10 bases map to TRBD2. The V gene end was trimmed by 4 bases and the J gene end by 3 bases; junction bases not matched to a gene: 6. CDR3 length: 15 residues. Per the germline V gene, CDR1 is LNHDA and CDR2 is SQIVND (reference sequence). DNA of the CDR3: TGTGCCAGTAGTACGCTAGCGGGAGCTGGCTACGAGCAGTACTTC. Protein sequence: CASSTLAGAGYEQYF.

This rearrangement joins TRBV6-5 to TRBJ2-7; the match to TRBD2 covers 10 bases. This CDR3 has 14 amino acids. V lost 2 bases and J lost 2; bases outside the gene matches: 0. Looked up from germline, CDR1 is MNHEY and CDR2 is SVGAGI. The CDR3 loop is CASSYGTSAYEQYF. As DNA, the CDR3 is TGTGCCAGCAGTTACGGGACTAGCGCCTACGAGCAGTACTTC.

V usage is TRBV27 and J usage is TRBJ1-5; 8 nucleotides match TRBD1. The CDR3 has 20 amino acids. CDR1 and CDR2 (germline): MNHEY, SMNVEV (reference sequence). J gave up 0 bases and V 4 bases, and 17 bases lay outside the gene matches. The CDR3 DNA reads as TGTGCCAGCAGTTCATTTCACCTCCACGGGACAGGAGATAGCAATCAGCCCCAGCATTTT. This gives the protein CASSSFHLHGTGDSNQPQHF.

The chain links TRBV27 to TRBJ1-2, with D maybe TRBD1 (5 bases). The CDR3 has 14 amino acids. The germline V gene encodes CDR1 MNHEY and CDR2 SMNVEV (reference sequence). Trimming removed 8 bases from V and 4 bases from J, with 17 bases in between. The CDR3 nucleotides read TGTGCCAGCGCGGATGGCGCGGGGGTCTATGGCTACACCTTC. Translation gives CASADGAGVYGYTF.

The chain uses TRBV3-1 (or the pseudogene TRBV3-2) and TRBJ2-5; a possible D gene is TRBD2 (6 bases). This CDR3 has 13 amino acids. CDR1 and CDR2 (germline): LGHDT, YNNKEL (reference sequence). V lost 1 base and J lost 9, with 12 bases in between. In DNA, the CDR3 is TGTGCCAGCAGCCAAGGCGGGGAGATGGCCCAGTACTTC. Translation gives CASSQGGEMAQYF.

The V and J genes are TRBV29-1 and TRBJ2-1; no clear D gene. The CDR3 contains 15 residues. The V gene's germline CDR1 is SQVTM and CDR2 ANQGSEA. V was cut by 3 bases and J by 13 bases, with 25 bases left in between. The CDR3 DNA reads TGCAGCGTTGAGTCGCCAGAGGCTGCATGGTATGGTCAGTTCTTC. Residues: CSVESPEAAWYGQFF.

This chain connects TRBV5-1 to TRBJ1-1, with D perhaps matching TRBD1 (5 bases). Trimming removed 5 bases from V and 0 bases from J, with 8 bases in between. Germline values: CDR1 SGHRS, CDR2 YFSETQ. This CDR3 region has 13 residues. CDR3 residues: CASRRQMNTEAFF. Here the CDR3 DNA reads TGCGCCAGCAGGCGACAGATGAACACTGAAGCTTTCTTT.

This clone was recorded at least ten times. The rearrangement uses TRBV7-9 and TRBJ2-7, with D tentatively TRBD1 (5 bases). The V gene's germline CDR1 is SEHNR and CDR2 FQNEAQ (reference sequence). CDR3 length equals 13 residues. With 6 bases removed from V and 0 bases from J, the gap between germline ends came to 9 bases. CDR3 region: CASRQDASYEQYF. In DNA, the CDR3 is TGTGCCAGCAGACAGGACGCCTCCTACGAGCAGTACTTC. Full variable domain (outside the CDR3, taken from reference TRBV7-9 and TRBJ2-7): DTGVSQNPRHKITKRGQNVTFRCDPISEHNRLYWYRQTLGQGPEFLTYFQNEAQLEKSRLLSDRFSAERPKGSFSTLEIQRTEQGDSAMYLCASRQDASYEQYFGPGTRLTVT.

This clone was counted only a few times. The CDR3 DNA is TGTGCCAGCAGCTTACCCCCGGGACAGGGCGGAAACACCATATATTTT. Encoded protein: CASSLPPGQGGNTIYF. The genes are TRBV5-4 and TRBJ1-3; TRBD1 matches at 9 bases. V shed 2 bases and J 4 bases; nucleotides not matched to a gene: 7. This CDR3 comprises 16 residues. CDR1 is SGHNT, CDR2 YYREEE, per germline (reference sequence).